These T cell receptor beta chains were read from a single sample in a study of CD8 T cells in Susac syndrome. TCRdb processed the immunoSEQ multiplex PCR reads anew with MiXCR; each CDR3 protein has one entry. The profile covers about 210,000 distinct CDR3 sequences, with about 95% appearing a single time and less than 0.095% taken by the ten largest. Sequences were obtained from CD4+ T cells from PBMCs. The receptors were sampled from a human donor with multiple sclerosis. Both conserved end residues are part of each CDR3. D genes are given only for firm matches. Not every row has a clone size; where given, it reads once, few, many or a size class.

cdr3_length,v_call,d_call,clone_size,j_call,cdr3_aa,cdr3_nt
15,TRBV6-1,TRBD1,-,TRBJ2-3,CASSAPRQGRDTQYF,TGTGCCAGCAGCGCACCACGACAGGGAAGAGATACGCAGTATTTT
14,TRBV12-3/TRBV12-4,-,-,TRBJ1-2,CASSGTARTYGYTF,TGTGCCAGCAGTGGAACAGCTCGTACCTATGGCTACACCTTC
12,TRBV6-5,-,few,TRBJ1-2,CASSSGQSGYTF,TGTGCCAGCAGTTCCGGACAATCTGGCTACACCTTC
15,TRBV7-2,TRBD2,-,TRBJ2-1,CASSLGLAYGNEQFF,TGTGCCAGCAGCTTAGGACTAGCGTACGGCAATGAGCAGTTCTTC
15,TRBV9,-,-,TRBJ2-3,CASSLRRSSADTQYF,TGTGCCAGCAGCTTAAGGAGGAGCTCTGCAGATACGCAGTATTTT
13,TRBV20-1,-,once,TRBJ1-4,CSARSGANEKLFF,TGCAGTGCTAGGTCGGGAGCAAATGAAAAACTGTTTTTT
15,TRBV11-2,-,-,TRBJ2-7,CASSLASAGSGEQYF,TGTGCCAGCAGCTTAGCGTCGGCCGGGTCCGGCGAGCAGTACTTC
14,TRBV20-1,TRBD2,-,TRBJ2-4,CSVGTTLAKNIQYF,TGCAGTGTTGGGACTACTCTAGCCAAAAACATTCAGTACTTC
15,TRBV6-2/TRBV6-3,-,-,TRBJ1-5,CASSSRVAGNQPQHF,TGTGCCAGCAGTAGCAGGGTGGCGGGCAATCAGCCCCAGCATTTT
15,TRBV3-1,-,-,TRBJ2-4,CASSQDSGAKNIQYF,TGTGCCAGCAGCCAAGATTCGGGGGCCAAAAACATTCAGTACTTC
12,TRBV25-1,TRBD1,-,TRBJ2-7,CATTGGSYEQYF,TGTGCCACCACAGGGGGCTCCTACGAGCAGTACTTC
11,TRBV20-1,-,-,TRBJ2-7,CSAPRGVEQYF,TGCAGTGCCCCCAGGGGTGTCGAGCAGTACTTC
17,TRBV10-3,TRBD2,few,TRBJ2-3,CAISDPISLAGADTQYF,TGTGCCATCAGTGATCCGATCTCCCTAGCGGGAGCCGATACGCAGTATTTT
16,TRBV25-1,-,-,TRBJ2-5,CASSEYAGRIQETQYF,TGTGCCAGCAGTGAATATGCCGGACGGATACAAGAGACCCAGTACTTC
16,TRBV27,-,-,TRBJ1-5,CASSLLPGGSNQPQHF,TGTGCCAGCAGTCTTCTCCCGGGAGGTAGCAATCAGCCCCAGCATTTT